This T cell receptor beta chain was sequenced during a study of Ad26.COV2.S vaccination and SARS-CoV-2 variants. In the study overall: Dosing was one shot or two shots 56 days apart. Study-wide results and limits: Possibly, TCR breadth and depth analyses underestimated total T cell responses.

This clone was counted a single time. The antigen remains unidentified. V lost 3 bases, J lost 4 bases, and 12 bases stayed unmatched. The CDR3 loop spans 18 amino acids. Germline loops: CDR1 SGHNT, CDR2 YENEEA. The method was immunoSEQ multiplex PCR; TCRdb's version includes in-frame clones alone and lacks a portion of them. The repertoire holds 300,000 to 350,000 clones, 85% seen once, with 2.1% in the top ten. The treatment is: some 20 received Ad26.COV2.S at low or high dose, single or two shots; roughly five received placebo; per-sample allocation not given. Sampling took place 63 days after the first vaccine or placebo injection.

This TCR came from a person aged 18-65 years who received the Ad26.COV2.S COVID-19 vaccine or a placebo. The chain uses TRBV11-3 and TRBJ2-7; 13 positions match TRBD2. This specimen consisted of peripheral blood, obtained in a trial of Ad26.COV2.S vaccine versus placebo. CDR3 protein: CASSFQGTSGVQKYEQYF. CDR3 sequence (DNA): TGTGCCAGCAGCTTCCAAGGGACTAGCGGGGTACAGAAGTACGAGCAGTACTTC.